A single sample is the source of the 22 T cell receptor beta chains below, sequenced in a study of CD8 T cells in Susac syndrome. It was with random hexamers that about 0.45 to 1 ug RNA was reverse transcribed. A single record per CDR3 protein comes from TCRdb applying MiXCR to the immunoSEQ multiplex PCR reads. This sample yields approximately 190,000 distinct CDR3 sequences, of which 91% are seen a single time; 0.087% belongs to the top ten. Sequencing used CD4+ T cells from PBMCs. The receptors originated from a human donor with Susac syndrome.

The genes are TRBV20-1 and TRBJ1-2, with unresolved D. Per the germline V gene, CDR1 is DFQATT and CDR2 is SNEGSKA (reference sequence). V dropped 3 bases and J dropped 2 bases, with 10 bases sitting between them. This CDR3 spans 13 amino acids. The CDR3 loop reads CSASVGGNYGYTF. CDR3 DNA: TGCAGTGCTAGTGTTGGAGGAAACTATGGCTACACCTTC.

This rearrangement joins TRBV10-3 to TRBJ2-3, with D perhaps TRBD1 or TRBD2 (5 bases each). The CDR3 runs 13 residues. Germline assignment: CDR1 ENHRY and CDR2 SYGVKD. V was trimmed by 9 bases and J by 0 bases, leaving 10 bases between them. The CDR3 is CAMGVSSTDTQYF. Here the CDR3 DNA reads TGTGCCATGGGGGTGTCTAGCACAGATACGCAGTATTTT.

The J gene is TRBJ1-1, the V gene TRBV29-1, with D possibly matching TRBD1 (5 bases). Germline assignment: CDR1 SQVTM and CDR2 ANQGSEA. Trimming removed 7 bases at V and 0 bases at J, with 12 bases between. CDR3 size: 13 residues. As DNA, the CDR3 is TGCAGCGCCATGGGGCAGATGAACACTGAAGCTTTCTTT. Protein sequence: CSAMGQMNTEAFF.

The V gene is TRBV10-2, the J gene TRBJ2-5, with 11 bases lining up with TRBD2. There are 14 residues in the CDR3. Germline V lookup: CDR1 WSHSY, CDR2 SAAADI. Germline trimming cut 7 bases from V and 2 bases from J; bases unmatched to any gene: 3. This chain's CDR3 is CASMGLAEQETQYF. Written as DNA, the CDR3 is TGCGCCAGCATGGGACTAGCGGAACAAGAGACCCAGTACTTC.

The V call is TRBV30, the J call TRBJ1-2, with 9 bases identical to TRBD1. This CDR3 is 13 amino acids long. V lost 3 bases to trimming and J lost 4 bases; unmatched junction nucleotides: 3. Germline V gene lookup returns CDR1 GTSNPN and CDR2 SVGIG (reference sequence). CDR3 DNA: TGTGCCTGGAGGCTGACAGGGGGCTATGGCTACACCTTC. Residues: CAWRLTGGYGYTF.

This chain joins TRBV20-1 and TRBJ2-7, with 9 bases fitting TRBD1. J lost 1 base, V lost 6 bases, and 4 bases had no gene match. Germline assignment: CDR1 DFQATT and CDR2 SNEGSKA (reference sequence). There are 13 residues in the CDR3. The chain's CDR3 is CSAGTGQSYEQYF. In nucleotides, the CDR3 is TGCAGTGCCGGGACAGGGCAATCCTACGAGCAGTACTTC.

The V gene is TRBV19, the J gene TRBJ1-2; TRBD1 is a possible D gene (6 bases). Germline loops: CDR1 LNHDA, CDR2 SQIVND (reference sequence). Trimming removed 3 bases at V and 6 bases at J, with 11 bases between. CDR3 length: 13 residues. Here the CDR3 reads CASSMSRGHGYTF. For the CDR3, the DNA is TGTGCCAGTAGTATGAGCAGGGGTCATGGCTACACCTTC. The full variable domain, its missing parts supplied by reference TRBV19 and TRBJ1-2, is DGGITQSPKYLFRKEGQNVTLSCEQNLNHDAMYWYRQDPGQGLRLIYYSQIVNDFQKGDIAEGYSVSREKKESFPLTVTSAQKNPTAFYLCASSMSRGHGYTFGSGTRLTVV.

In this sample, this clonotype turned up once. The chain has TRBV20-1 and TRBJ1-5; 8 positions agree with TRBD1. The J segment lost 6 bases and the V segment lost 8 bases, leaving 15 bases of the junction unmatched. The CDR3 loop spans 15 amino acids. Germline loops: CDR1 DFQATT, CDR2 SNEGSKA (reference sequence). The CDR3 sequence is CSSSLRGRGGQPQHF. The CDR3 nucleotides read TGCAGTTCCTCCCTCAGGGGGCGCGGGGGTCAGCCCCAGCATTTT.

The V and J genes are TRBV7-9 and TRBJ1-2; TRBD1 matches 9 bases. The CDR3 has 15 amino acids. J gave up 5 bases and V 1 base, and 5 bases lay outside the gene matches. Germline-derived CDR1 and CDR2 are SEHNR and FQNEAQ (reference sequence). CDR3 DNA: TGTGCCAGCAGCTTAGGAGGGACAGGGATTTATGGCTACACCTTC. It translates to CASSLGGTGIYGYTF.

The chain is built from TRBV5-1 and TRBJ2-7; D unresolved. Germline CDR1 SGHRS, CDR2 YFSETQ. CDR3 length: 14 amino acids. Deletions cut 5 bases from V and 0 bases from J, with 12 bases between. The chain's CDR3 is CASRPRQSSYEQYF. For the CDR3, the DNA is TGCGCCAGCAGGCCCCGACAAAGCTCCTACGAGCAGTACTTC.

V is TRBV6-2 or TRBV6-3 and J is TRBJ1-1; D remains ambiguous. V lost 2 bases to trimming and J lost 1 base, with 11 bases between them. This CDR3 has 15 amino acids. The germline CDR1 and CDR2 sequences are MNHEY and SVGEGT. As DNA, the CDR3 is TGTGCCAGCAGTTACCCGGCCAGCCAGAACACTGAAGCTTTCTTT. Its protein product is CASSYPASQNTEAFF.

This chain links TRBV28 with TRBJ2-7; D call uncertain. The germline V and J ends were trimmed by 4 bases and 3 bases, with 1 base remaining between them. The germline CDR1 and CDR2 sequences are MDHEN and SYDVKM. The CDR3 has 10 residues. DNA of the CDR3: TGTGCCAGCAGTTACTACGAGCAGTACTTC. Protein sequence: CASSYYEQYF.

The genes are TRBV7-9 and TRBJ1-4; 10 nucleotides align to TRBD1. V gave up 4 bases and J gave up 0 bases; unmatched junction bases: 2. The CDR3 is 16 residues long. CDR1 is SEHNR, CDR2 FQNEAQ, per germline (reference sequence). The CDR3 loop is CASSSGQGATNEKLFF. CDR3 in DNA: TGTGCCAGCAGCTCCGGACAGGGGGCAACTAATGAAAAACTGTTTTTT. Supplemented by reference TRBV7-9 and TRBJ1-4, the full variable domain reads DTGVSQNPRHKITKRGQNVTFRCDPISEHNRLYWYRQTLGQGPEFLTYFQNEAQLEKSRLLSDRFSAERPKGSFSTLEIQRTEQGDSAMYLCASSSGQGATNEKLFFGSGTQLSVL.

The chain links TRBV3-1 to TRBJ1-2, with D unclear. Germline V gene lookup returns CDR1 LGHDT and CDR2 YNNKEL (reference sequence). Trimming left V 4 bases short and J 8 bases short, with 14 bases between. The CDR3 spans 13 residues. CDR3 sequence: CASSPTMSRGYTF. CDR3 nucleotide sequence: TGTGCCAGCAGCCCGACAATGTCGAGGGGCTACACCTTC.

As DNA, the CDR3 is TGTGCCATCAGTGAAGTTACAAAACGGAACTATGGCTACACCTTC. Translation gives CAISEVTKRNYGYTF. The chain carries TRBV10-3 and TRBJ1-2, with D unresolved. In germline, CDR1 is ENHRY, CDR2 SYGVKD. Trimming removed 3 bases from V and 2 bases from J, with 13 bases in between. The CDR3 is 15 residues long.

The chain has TRBV18 and TRBJ2-3; D uncertain. This CDR3 is 14 amino acids long. V lost 0 bases to trimming and J lost 2 bases, with 6 bases between them. Germline V gene data show CDR1 as KGHSH and CDR2 as LQKENI. The chain's CDR3 is CASSPPEITDTQYF. DNA of the CDR3: TGTGCCAGCTCACCACCGGAAATCACAGATACGCAGTATTTT.

The V gene is TRBV7-3, the J gene TRBJ2-2; D assignment may be TRBD1 or TRBD2 (5 bases each). The V gene lost 5 bases and the J gene lost 1 base, with 17 bases spanning the gap. The germline V gene encodes CDR1 SGHTA and CDR2 FQGTGA. There are 17 residues in the CDR3. Here the CDR3 DNA reads TGTGCCAGCAGCCACCATTCCGGGGCGGGGAACACCGGGGAGCTGTTTTTT. Translated, it gives CASSHHSGAGNTGELFF. Variable domain in full (rest from reference TRBV7-3 and TRBJ2-2): GAGVSQTPSNKVTEKGKYVELRCDPISGHTALYWYRQSLGQGPEFLIYFQGTGAADDSGLPNDRFFAVRPEGSVSTLKIQRTERGDSAVYLCASSHHSGAGNTGELFFGEGSRLTVL.

The J gene is TRBJ2-7, the V gene TRBV5-1; no firm D call. The CDR3 covers 15 residues. Germline V CDR1 and CDR2: SGHRS, YFSETQ. The ends were cut back, 4 bases at V and 2 bases at J, with 16 bases in the middle. The CDR3 loop is CASSLDFSFTYEQYF. The CDR3 region has the DNA TGCGCCAGCAGCCTGGATTTTTCCTTTACCTACGAGCAGTACTTC.

This rearrangement joins TRBV19 to TRBJ2-7, with TRBD2 matching over 9 bases. This CDR3 contains 15 residues. Per the germline V gene, CDR1 is LNHDA and CDR2 is SQIVND (reference sequence). With V trimmed by 4 bases and J by 4 bases, 8 bases remained unmatched. The CDR3 loop reads CASSNTGLASYEQYF. CDR3 in DNA: TGTGCCAGTAGTAACACGGGACTAGCCTCTTACGAGCAGTACTTC.

The chain has TRBV5-1 and TRBJ2-1; D may match TRBD1 or TRBD2 (5 bases each). The CDR3 is 14 amino acids. V gave up 5 bases and J gave up 5 bases, with 14 bases separating them. Germline CDR1 and CDR2: SGHRS and YFSETQ. This CDR3 is CASRPPGLHNEQFF. In DNA, the CDR3 is TGCGCCAGCAGGCCACCGGGGCTTCACAATGAGCAGTTCTTC.

CDR3 DNA: TGTGCCAGCAGTGACTCGTGGGCCAGGGGGCATGGCTACACCTTC. This codes for CASSDSWARGHGYTF. V is TRBV6-4 and J is TRBJ1-2; 8 nucleotides match TRBD1. Unmatched junction bases numbered 6, after V lost 0 bases and J lost 6 bases. The CDR3 has 15 amino acids. CDR1 is MRHNA, CDR2 SNTAGT, per germline.

J is TRBJ2-1 and V is TRBV20-1; D could derive from TRBD1 or TRBD2 (6 bases each). Trimming pared 3 bases from V and 6 bases from J, leaving 9 bases between. CDR1 is DFQATT, CDR2 SNEGSKA, per germline (reference sequence). This CDR3 contains 12 residues. In DNA, the CDR3 is TGCAGTGCTAGTGGGGGGCCCAATGAGCAGTTCTTC. Translation gives CSASGGPNEQFF.